The rows below give T cell receptor beta chains drawn from one sample of a study of blood T cell repertoires in COVID-19. Profiling relied on immunoSEQ multiplex PCR, and the TCRdb table lists in-frame clones only, not all of them. The sample lists over 250,000 clones, 91% occurring once. Sequenced sample: peripheral blood. The receptors originated from a person between 18 and 30 years old with COVID-19, enrolled during active disease. Both conserved end residues are part of each CDR3.

V gene	J gene	CDR3 protein
TRBV15	TRBJ1-5	CATSRGGQPQHF
TRBV18	TRBJ2-1	CASSPGAGGYNEQFF
TRBV11-2	TRBJ2-7	CASSFEPQGGEQYF
TRBV18	TRBJ2-7	CASSPFAGGTYEQYF
TRBV7-2	TRBJ2-1	CASSLRGNLAGVGEQFF
TRBV3-1/TRBV3-2	TRBJ2-7	CASSPGLAGMGEQYF
TRBV7-9	TRBJ2-3	CASRAPSTDTQYF
TRBV7-9	TRBJ1-2	CASSLAAQGPGGYTF
TRBV15	TRBJ1-5	CATSRDGQINQPQHF
TRBV11-2	TRBJ1-3	CASSKDRGLGNTIYF
TRBV30	TRBJ2-3	CAWISSGGGDTQYF
TRBV5-6	TRBJ2-2	CASSLAGELAGSNTGELFF
TRBV10-3	TRBJ2-2	CAISEVLQGGTGELFF
TRBV6-5	TRBJ2-2	CASRDSSGYTGELFF
TRBV19	TRBJ2-7	CASSEGKPYEQYF
TRBV24-1	TRBJ1-2	CATSSGRYSSNYGYTF
TRBV7-8	TRBJ1-1	CASRDTRMNTEAFF
TRBV3-1/TRBV3-2	TRBJ1-1	CASSAQGESNAFF
TRBV12-3/TRBV12-4	TRBJ2-1	CASSLGGVSEFF
TRBV5-1	TRBJ2-7	CASSFQLEGEQYF
TRBV15	TRBJ2-1	CATSRDTMRGNSEQFF
TRBV15	TRBJ2-4	CATSAKNGIQYF
TRBV4-1	TRBJ1-6	CASSQDQVLSPLHF
TRBV5-1	TRBJ1-4	CASSFNQEEKLFF